These 21 T cell receptor beta chains came from one sample sequenced in a study of blood T cell repertoires in COVID-19 (dated by TCRdb to about 2020). Library preparation was by the immunoSEQ multiplex PCR assay. TCRdb took over this immuneACCESS table, retaining in-frame rearrangements with V and J assigned. Such tables are incomplete; in checked studies, under half of the missing clones stem from an unresolved V gene, and the remainder is unexplained. Within this sample are 330,000 or so clones, with roughly 86% of them counted one time only. Around 9.9% of the sample rests with the top ten. The sample taken for sequencing was peripheral blood. These receptors came from a man under 40 with COVID-19, enrolled during active disease.

The chain carries TRBV7-2 and TRBJ1-2; TRBD1 might be the D (5 bases). CDR1 is SGHTA and CDR2 is FQGNSA in the germline V gene. CDR3 length equals 14 residues. V shed 6 bases and J shed 1 base, with 12 bases lying between them. The CDR3 nucleotides are TGTGCCAGCAGTCCAAGGACAAGTAACTATGGCTACACCTTC. It codes for CASSPRTSNYGYTF.

The rearrangement uses TRBV21-1 and TRBJ1-1. TRBV21-1 is a known pseudogene. The CDR3 covers 13 residues. As DNA, the CDR3 is TGTGCCAGCAGCAAACTTATGAACACTGAAGCTTTCTTT. It specifies CASSKLMNTEAFF.

This chain connects TRBV19 to TRBJ2-3; tentative D call: TRBD1 (5 bases). The CDR3 covers 15 residues. Germline-derived CDR1 and CDR2 are LNHDA and SQIVND (reference sequence). V was pared by 5 bases and J by 0 bases, with 12 bases between. CDR3 in amino acids: CASSSDSSSTDTQYF. The CDR3 DNA is TGTGCCAGTAGTTCCGACAGCTCTAGCACAGATACGCAGTATTTT.

V and J are TRBV4-3 and TRBJ2-1; 11 bases are a match to TRBD2. Germline CDR1 is LGHNA and CDR2 is YSLEER. The length of the CDR3 is 14 residues. Trimming at V came to 4 bases and at J to 6 bases, leaving 2 bases not matched to a gene. CDR3 region: CASSLSGGVNEQFF. The CDR3 DNA sequence: TGCGCCAGCAGCCTTAGCGGGGGGGTCAATGAGCAGTTCTTC.

V is TRBV7-3 and J is TRBJ2-6; D remains ambiguous. Per germline, CDR1 SGHTA and CDR2 FQGTGA. V shed 2 bases and J shed 0 bases, with 14 bases lying between them. This CDR3 is built from 18 residues. The CDR3 coding sequence is TGTGCCAGCAGCTTATCTCCACAGTTCAGCTCTGGGGCCAACGTCCTGACTTTC. This gives the protein CASSLSPQFSSGANVLTF.

The count of this clone is one. The V gene is TRBV4-2, the J gene TRBJ2-2; TRBD2 matches at 13 bases. Trimming at V came to 0 bases and at J to 4 bases, leaving 11 bases not matched to a gene. The CDR3 runs 20 residues. CDR1 is LGHNA and CDR2 is YNFKEQ in the germline V gene. The CDR3 sequence: CASSQDKGTSGVRSTGELFF. For the CDR3, the DNA is TGTGCCAGCAGCCAAGATAAAGGGACTAGCGGGGTGCGAAGCACCGGGGAGCTGTTTTTT.

This clone ranks as medium-sized (0.01 to 0.1%). The chain has TRBV7-9 and TRBJ2-2; D is possibly TRBD1 (6 bases). The germline V gene encodes CDR1 SEHNR and CDR2 FQNEAQ (reference sequence). V was trimmed by 5 bases and J by 2 bases, leaving 18 bases between them. The CDR3 length is 17 residues. The CDR3, as DNA: TGTGCCAGCAGCCCTCGGTCAACGGGACAAAACACCGGGGAGCTGTTTTTT. Amino acids: CASSPRSTGQNTGELFF.

Comment on this clone: The sample contains more than one DNA sequence encoding this CDR3. The chain joins TRBV18 to TRBJ1-4; D not resolved. The CDR3 length is 15 residues. Germline loops: CDR1 KGHSH, CDR2 LQKENI. V lost 3 bases and J lost 0, with 8 bases in between. In nucleotides, the CDR3 is TGTGCCAGCTCACCCAGTGGTGCAACTAATGAAAAACTGTTTTTT. This translates into CASSPSGATNEKLFF.

This chain connects TRBV9 to TRBJ2-7, with 10 bases aligning to TRBD2. Germline values: CDR1 SGDLS, CDR2 YYNGEE. J was trimmed by 4 bases and V by 4 bases; bases with no gene match: 8. The CDR3 consists of 15 residues. In nucleotides, the CDR3 is TGTGCCAGCAGCTCGAGCGGGGGGGCCGGGTACGAGCAGTACTTC. Encoded protein: CASSSSGGAGYEQYF.

DNA of the CDR3: TGCGCCAGCAGCTGGACTAGCGGGAGGCCTGGGTACAATGAGCAGTTCTTC. Amino acid sequence: CASSWTSGRPGYNEQFF. This chain uses TRBV5-1 with TRBJ2-1; 14 nucleotides match TRBD2. Looked up from germline, CDR1 is SGHRS and CDR2 is YFSETQ. CDR3 length: 17 amino acids. V shed 3 bases and J 4 bases; nucleotides not matched to a gene: 6.

V gene TRBV9 combines with J gene TRBJ2-3, with TRBD1 identical over 10 bases. The CDR3 totals 16 residues. Germline V CDR1 and CDR2: SGDLS, YYNGEE. The V and J ends lost 4 bases and 0 bases, in that order; junction bases with no gene match: 5. CDR3 nucleotide sequence: TGTGCCAGCAGCCGACAGGGGGCGACTAGCACAGATACGCAGTATTTT. Amino acid sequence: CASSRQGATSTDTQYF.

The genes are TRBV6-2 or TRBV6-3 and TRBJ2-1; 7 bases fit TRBD2. The CDR3 consists of 15 residues. CDR1 is MNHEY and CDR2 is SVGEGT in the germline V gene. The ends lost 5 bases at V and 6 bases at J; junction bases unmatched: 10. The CDR3 sequence is CASSDQAGLLNEQFF. Here the CDR3 DNA reads TGTGCCAGCAGTGATCAAGCGGGGTTACTCAATGAGCAGTTCTTC.

In this sample, this clone turned up once. J is TRBJ2-2 and V is TRBV6-5; weak D call: TRBD2 (6 bases). Trimming pared 4 bases from V and 7 bases from J, leaving 13 bases between. Germline assignment: CDR1 MNHEY and CDR2 SVGAGI. This CDR3 region has 14 residues. The CDR3 DNA follows: TGTGCCAGCAGTTTAAGACTAGTGGGCGGGGAGCTGTTTTTT. It encodes CASSLRLVGGELFF.

The V gene is TRBV7-2, the J gene TRBJ1-6; 7 nucleotides align to TRBD1. CDR3 length equals 15 residues. Germline V gene data show CDR1 as SGHTA and CDR2 as FQGNSA. V lost 0 bases, J lost 6 bases, and 2 bases stayed unmatched. Here the CDR3 DNA reads TGTGCCAGCAGCTTAGCGGGACAGACTAATTCACCCCTCCACTTT. Protein sequence: CASSLAGQTNSPLHF.

The gene calls are TRBV19 and TRBJ1-2; 8 positions agree with TRBD1. The germline V gene encodes CDR1 LNHDA and CDR2 SQIVND (reference sequence). The junction had 11 bases not matched to a gene; V was cut back by 5 bases and J by 6 bases. This CDR3 region has 15 residues. Here the CDR3 reads CASSPSDRDPHGYTF. For the CDR3, the DNA is TGTGCCAGTAGTCCGTCGGACAGGGATCCGCATGGCTACACCTTC.

This sequence joins TRBV29-1 and TRBJ2-5; TRBD1 matches 9 bases. Germline-derived CDR1 and CDR2 are SQVTM and ANQGSEA. Trimming at V came to 7 bases and at J to 4 bases, leaving 13 bases not matched to a gene. This CDR3 has 15 amino acids. The CDR3, as DNA: TGCAGCGCCTGGGGTCCGGGACAGGGACGAGAGACCCAGTACTTC. Translation gives CSAWGPGQGRETQYF.

J is TRBJ1-3 and V is TRBV18, with D maybe TRBD1 (6 bases). Germline lookup yields CDR1 KGHSH and CDR2 LQKENI. This CDR3 contains 14 residues. V lost 2 bases to trimming and J lost 4 bases, with 9 bases between them. DNA of the CDR3: TGTGCCAGCTCACCATCAGGGGTCGGAAACACCATATATTTT. Its translation is CASSPSGVGNTIYF.

This clone has just one count. The rearrangement links TRBV18 to TRBJ1-4; 12 nucleotides match TRBD1. The CDR3 is 17 residues long. J gave up 7 bases and V 0 bases, and 6 bases lay outside the gene matches. Germline V lookup: CDR1 KGHSH, CDR2 LQKENI. CDR3 sequence: CASSPPGTGGAGEKLFF. In DNA form, the CDR3 reads TGTGCCAGCTCACCACCCGGGACAGGGGGCGCGGGTGAAAAACTGTTTTTT.

V usage is TRBV12-5 and J usage is TRBJ2-7; no definite D call. Germline CDR1 reads LGHNT; CDR2 reads FRNRAP. The germline V and J ends were trimmed by 3 bases and 1 base, with 7 bases remaining between them. The CDR3 totals 13 residues. DNA for the CDR3: TGTGCTAGTGGTTTTGGGCAGTCCTACGAGCAGTACTTC. Translated: CASGFGQSYEQYF.

The V gene is TRBV27, the J gene TRBJ2-3, with 7 nucleotides matching TRBD2. Looked up from germline, CDR1 is MNHEY and CDR2 is SMNVEV (reference sequence). J gave up 11 bases and V 8 bases, and 13 bases lay outside the gene matches. The CDR3 extends over 13 amino acids. The CDR3 region is CASAGRREYGQYF. The CDR3 coding sequence is TGTGCCAGCGCTGGGCGGCGGGAGTACGGGCAGTATTTT.

The J gene is TRBJ1-1, the V gene TRBV18; 9 positions agree with TRBD1. The germline gives CDR1 KGHSH, CDR2 LQKENI. The CDR3 runs 16 residues. Trimming removed 1 base from V and 4 bases from J; junction bases left unmatched: 7. CDR3 protein: CASSPRQGENPTEAFF. CDR3 in DNA: TGTGCCAGCTCACCACGACAGGGGGAAAATCCCACTGAAGCTTTCTTT.